Each of the 8 T cell receptor beta chains below was sequenced from the same sample in a study of regulatory T cells in long-lasting Graves disease. The time point was: newly diagnosed GD, antithyroid drugs for less than 3 months. PBMC-extracted RNA yielded the TCR library. Arm-PCR of CDR3 regions and iRepertoire HTBI primers were used to build TCR beta libraries. One entry per CDR3 protein, called by TCRdb with MiXCR from the multiplex PCR reads. This sample carries 450,000 to 500,000 distinct CDR3 sequences, about 16% of them seen once, and the ten largest clones take over 9%. The sample was also reused in another study, on T cells in Graves' hyperthyroidism and ophthalmopathy.

Specimen: peripheral blood mononuclear cells (PBMCs), collected at new diagnosis, from a patient treated with antithyroid drugs. The receptors originated from a man between 35 and 55 years old with Graves disease.

This clonotype was observed a handful of times. V is TRBV15 and J is TRBJ2-7, with D maybe TRBD1 (6 bases). This CDR3 region has 13 residues. The V gene lost 5 bases and the J gene lost 3 bases, with 11 bases spanning the gap. Germline values: CDR1 LNHNV, CDR2 YYDKDF (reference sequence). CDR3 loop: CATSGRTDYEQYF. The CDR3 DNA reads as TGTGCCACCAGCGGGCGGACAGACTACGAGCAGTACTTC.

This clonotype was observed many times. The rearrangement links TRBV28 to TRBJ1-6; 7 bases agree with TRBD1. Losses at the gene ends were 8 bases for V and 7 bases for J; bases not matched to a gene: 8. The CDR3 has 14 residues. CDR1 is MDHEN and CDR2 is SYDVKM in the germline V gene. The CDR3 DNA reads as TGTGCCAGCGTCTCCGGGACAGACAATTCACCCCTCCACTTT. It specifies CASVSGTDNSPLHF. The variable domain in full, completed from reference TRBV28 and TRBJ1-6, reads DVKVTQSSRYLVKRTGEKVFLECVQDMDHENMFWYRQDPGLGLRLIYFSYDVKMKEKGDIPEGYSVSREKKERFSLILESASTNQTSMYLCASVSGTDNSPLHFGNGTRLTVT.

This clonotype has just a few counts. One base away lies a much larger clone, so this may be a sequencing read error. As DNA, the CDR3 is TGTGCCAGCAGTAAGTACGGTGCTAGCTCGGAGACCCAGTACTTC. Translated: CASSKYGASSETQYF. This chain joins TRBV2 and TRBJ2-5, with D tentatively TRBD2 (5 bases). There are 15 residues in the CDR3. Germline V gene sequence: CDR1 SNHLY, CDR2 FYNNEI. V dropped 5 bases and J dropped 5 bases, with 18 bases sitting between them.

This clonotype occurred once. This chain connects TRBV6-5 to TRBJ2-1; 9 bases are a match to TRBD1. Unmatched junction bases numbered 10, after V lost 4 bases and J lost 9 bases. The CDR3 is made up of 15 amino acids. Germline CDR1 MNHEY, CDR2 SVGAGI. CDR3 protein: CASSWGQGEGSEQFF. The CDR3 region has the DNA TGTGCCAGCAGTTGGGGACAGGGCGAGGGCTCTGAGCAGTTCTTC.

The table lists this clonotype with many counts. The chain joins TRBV12-3 or TRBV12-4 to TRBJ1-1; 10 bases fit TRBD1. Unmatched junction bases numbered 3, after V lost 3 bases and J lost 5 bases. The CDR3 covers 14 residues. CDR3 region: CASSLTGGRTEAFF. DNA of the CDR3: TGTGCCAGCAGTTTGACAGGGGGCCGGACTGAAGCTTTCTTT.

There are a few counts of this clonotype. The chain employs TRBV5-1 and TRBJ2-7; a possible D gene is TRBD1 (5 bases). Germline loops: CDR1 SGHRS, CDR2 YFSETQ. The V end was cut by 0 bases, the J end by 6 bases, with 13 bases between. This CDR3 has 14 residues. For the CDR3, the DNA is TGCGCCAGCAGCTTGGGACAGTCTTTGGGCGAGCAGTACTTC. Translation: CASSLGQSLGEQYF.

This clonotype was observed many times. V is TRBV28 and J is TRBJ2-7; possible D gene TRBD1, 6 bases. CDR3 size: 14 residues. The germline CDR1 and CDR2 sequences are MDHEN and SYDVKM. Trimming stripped 2 bases from V and 2 bases from J, with 10 bases between. In nucleotides, the CDR3 is TGTGCCAGCAGTTTAGTGGGGGCTACCTACGAGCAGTACTTC. This translates into CASSLVGATYEQYF.

This clonotype was recorded many times. The rearrangement joins TRBV5-1 to TRBJ2-7, with TRBD2 matching over 8 bases. Germline V gene sequence: CDR1 SGHRS, CDR2 YFSETQ. After removal of 4 bases from V and 3 bases from J, the junction contained 6 bases not matched to a gene. This CDR3 has 14 residues. In nucleotides, the CDR3 is TGCGCCAGCAGCATTAGCGGGATGAACTACGAGCAGTACTTC. It yields the protein CASSISGMNYEQYF.